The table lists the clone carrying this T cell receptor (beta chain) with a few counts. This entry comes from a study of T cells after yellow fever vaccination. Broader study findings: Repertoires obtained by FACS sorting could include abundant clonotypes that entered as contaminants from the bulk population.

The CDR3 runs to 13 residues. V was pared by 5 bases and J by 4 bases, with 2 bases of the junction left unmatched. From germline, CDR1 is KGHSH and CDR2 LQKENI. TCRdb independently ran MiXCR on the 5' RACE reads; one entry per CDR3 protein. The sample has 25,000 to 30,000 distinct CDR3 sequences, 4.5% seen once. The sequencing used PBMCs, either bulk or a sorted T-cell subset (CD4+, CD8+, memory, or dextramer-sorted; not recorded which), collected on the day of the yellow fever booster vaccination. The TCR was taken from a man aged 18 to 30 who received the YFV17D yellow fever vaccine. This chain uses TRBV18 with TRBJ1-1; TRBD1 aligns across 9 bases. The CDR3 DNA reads TGTGCCAGCTCAGCGGGACAGGGCACTGAAGCTTTCTTT. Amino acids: CASSAGQGTEAFF.